The next 32 T cell receptor beta chains were all read from a single sample in a study of T cell repertoires in cytomegalovirus infection. The antigens these receptors bind are not known. TCRdb itself ran the reads through MiXCR, one entry per CDR3 protein. The data contain 250,000 to 300,000 distinct CDR3 sequences, roughly a fifth of them singletons. The sequencing here drew on cultured PBMCs, taken from culture after CMV antigen stimulation. These receptors all come from a human donor in good health (CMV status not recorded). Some clones in this sample may be carry-over from other donors' samples.

This clonotype was seen repeatedly, ten times or more. V and J are TRBV7-9 and TRBJ1-2; weak D call: TRBD1 (6 bases). This CDR3 is built from 15 residues. V lost 5 bases and J 0 bases, leaving 13 bases between the germline ends. From germline, CDR1 is SEHNR and CDR2 FQNEAQ (reference sequence). CDR3 bases: TGTGCCAGCAGCCCTGGGACATCGGCTAACTATGGCTACACCTTC. Protein product: CASSPGTSANYGYTF.

In this sample, this clonotype turned up a few times. The rearrangement uses TRBV6-2 or TRBV6-3 and TRBJ2-1; TRBD2 matches at 8 bases. This CDR3 comprises 14 residues. Losses at the gene ends were 6 bases for V and 5 bases for J; bases not matched to a gene: 6. Germline V gives CDR1 MNHEY, CDR2 SVGEGT. DNA of the CDR3: TGTGCCAGCAGCTGGTGGCGGGAGGACAATGAGCAGTTCTTC. It codes for CASSWWREDNEQFF.

This clonotype was seen at least ten times. The chain has TRBV12-3 or TRBV12-4 and TRBJ1-5; D is unclear. CDR3 length: 13 residues. Between the trimmed V and J ends, which lost 1 base and 5 bases, there was a span of 6 bases. The CDR3 reads CASSLVRDQPQHF. As DNA, the CDR3 is TGTGCCAGCAGTTTAGTACGGGATCAGCCCCAGCATTTT.

This clonotype has just a few counts. DNA for the CDR3: TGTGCCAGTAGTGCATCCTTGAACCAGCCCCAGCATTTT. This encodes CASSASLNQPQHF. The chain couples TRBV19 to TRBJ1-5; D unresolved. The CDR3 spans 13 residues. The germline gives CDR1 LNHDA, CDR2 SQIVND (reference sequence). Trimming took off 5 bases at V and 7 bases at J, with 12 bases between the two ends.

The chain recombines TRBV29-1 with TRBJ2-1; possibly TRBD2 for D (5 bases). With 3 bases removed from V and 9 bases from J, the gap between germline ends came to 15 bases. The CDR3 length is 13 residues. The germline V gene has CDR1 SQVTM and CDR2 ANQGSEA. CDR3 protein: CSVDGLGRGEQFF. The CDR3 nucleotides are TGCAGCGTTGATGGTTTGGGGAGAGGTGAGCAGTTCTTC.

This clonotype has only a few counts. The chain recombines TRBV7-9 with TRBJ2-1; 13 bases agree with TRBD2. CDR3 length: 18 residues. The junction had 10 bases not matched to a gene; V was cut back by 5 bases and J by 3 bases. Germline CDR1 SEHNR, CDR2 FQNEAQ (reference sequence). In nucleotides, the CDR3 is TGTGCCAGCAGCCCTAGGCCGGGACTAGCGGGGCTCTACAATGAGCAGTTCTTC. Residues: CASSPRPGLAGLYNEQFF.

The rearrangement uses TRBV20-1 and TRBJ1-5, with a possible D match to TRBD1 (6 bases). V was shortened by 4 bases and J by 0 bases, with 7 bases between the two germline ends. The CDR3 has 13 amino acids. Germline V gives CDR1 DFQATT, CDR2 SNEGSKA (reference sequence). The CDR3 DNA sequence: TGCAGTGCTACAGGGGATAGCAATCAGCCCCAGCATTTT. Translated, it gives CSATGDSNQPQHF.

The chain has TRBV28 and TRBJ2-1; 10 nucleotides match TRBD2. CDR3 length equals 15 residues. V gave up 7 bases and J gave up 5 bases; unmatched junction bases: 8. The germline V gene has CDR1 MDHEN and CDR2 SYDVKM. The CDR3 loop is CASITGTSADNEQFF. The CDR3 DNA reads TGTGCCAGCATTACCGGGACTAGCGCCGACAATGAGCAGTTCTTC.

The DNA for the CDR3 is TGCGCCAGCAGCCAAGATCGGACGGGGGTCGATACGCAGTATTTT. It encodes CASSQDRTGVDTQYF. The gene calls are TRBV4-3 and TRBJ2-3; perhaps TRBD2 as D (6 bases). The CDR3 runs 15 residues. The ends were cut back, 0 bases at V and 6 bases at J, with 13 bases in the middle. Germline V gives CDR1 LGHNA, CDR2 YSLEER.

The table lists this clonotype with a few counts. The chain combines TRBV19 with TRBJ1-1; no reliable D call. V dropped 2 bases and J dropped 4 bases, with 14 bases sitting between them. This CDR3 has 15 amino acids. Looked up from germline, CDR1 is LNHDA and CDR2 is SQIVND (reference sequence). The CDR3 DNA sequence: TGTGCCAGTAGTATAAGCTCCGGGTGGAGCACTGAAGCTTTCTTT. Translating it yields CASSISSGWSTEAFF.

This clonotype was seen repeatedly, ten times or more. This chain uses TRBV7-2 with TRBJ1-3; D might be TRBD1 (5 bases). The germline gives CDR1 SGHTA, CDR2 FQGNSA. CDR3 length equals 14 residues. V was shortened by 5 bases and J by 2 bases, with 10 bases between the two germline ends. CDR3 DNA sequence: TGTGCCAGCAGCGCGACAGAACCTGGAAACACCATATATTTT. The encoded protein is CASSATEPGNTIYF.

The V gene is TRBV4-3, the J gene TRBJ1-1; TRBD1 matches 8 bases. Germline values: CDR1 LGHNA, CDR2 YSLEER. The J segment lost 5 bases and the V segment lost 1 base, leaving 9 bases of the junction unmatched. The length of the CDR3 is 16 residues. The CDR3 region is CASSQGWGQVETEAFF. The CDR3 coding sequence is TGCGCCAGCAGCCAAGGGTGGGGACAGGTCGAAACTGAAGCTTTCTTT.

This clonotype has ten or more counts. The genes are TRBV7-2 and TRBJ2-1; 10 bases line up with TRBD2. Germline CDR1 and CDR2: SGHTA and FQGNSA. The CDR3 spans 15 residues. The ends lost 2 bases at V and 2 bases at J; junction bases unmatched: 0. The CDR3 loop reads CASSLTSGAYNEQFF. The CDR3 region has the DNA TGTGCCAGCAGCTTAACTAGCGGGGCCTACAATGAGCAGTTCTTC.

This clonotype appeared a few times. The genes are TRBV6-2 or TRBV6-3 and TRBJ2-1; a weak D match, TRBD1 (6 bases). CDR3 length: 15 residues. Trimming pared 7 bases from V and 2 bases from J, leaving 15 bases between. Germline V gene sequence: CDR1 MNHEY, CDR2 SVGEGT. This CDR3 reads CASNRRGRTYNEQFF. The CDR3 region has the DNA TGTGCCAGCAATCGCAGGGGACGAACCTACAATGAGCAGTTCTTC.

The rearrangement uses TRBV13 and TRBJ2-3; tentatively, D is TRBD2 (6 bases). The CDR3 has 14 residues. Germline V gives CDR1 PRHDT, CDR2 FYEKMQ (reference sequence). With 3 bases removed from V and 5 bases from J, the gap between germline ends came to 12 bases. The CDR3 DNA reads as TGTGCCAGCAGCTTTCGGGAGAGGCAAGATACGCAGTATTTT. Protein sequence: CASSFRERQDTQYF.

The rearrangement uses TRBV6-6 and TRBJ2-3; TRBD2 matches 11 bases. Germline V CDR1 and CDR2: MNHNY, SVGAGI (reference sequence). This CDR3 is 17 amino acids long. Trimming cost V 4 bases and J 0 bases; bases outside gene matches: 6. In DNA form, the CDR3 reads TGTGCCAGCAGTTCCTTGACTAGCGGGACCAGCACAGATACGCAGTATTTT. Amino acids: CASSSLTSGTSTDTQYF.

This clonotype showed up just a few times. The gene calls are TRBV12-3 or TRBV12-4 and TRBJ2-1, with TRBD2 identical over 13 bases. V dropped 6 bases and J dropped 1; count of bases not matched to a gene: 6. CDR3 length: 17 residues. CDR3: CASSGTSGKGSYNEQFF. CDR3 DNA: TGTGCCAGCAGCGGGACTAGCGGGAAGGGGTCCTACAATGAGCAGTTCTTC.

This clonotype came up a few times. The J gene is TRBJ2-1, the V gene TRBV10-3; 9 nucleotides align to TRBD2. Germline CDR1 ENHRY, CDR2 SYGVKD. With 3 bases clipped from V and 5 bases from J, the junction kept 5 bases outside the gene matches. The CDR3 covers 15 residues. The CDR3 region is CAISESQREDNEQFF. The CDR3 DNA reads as TGTGCCATCAGTGAATCCCAGCGGGAGGACAATGAGCAGTTCTTC.

The CDR3 loop reads CASSYGDSGGTETQYF. The CDR3 region has the DNA TGTGCCAGCAGTTACGGGGATAGCGGCGGTACAGAGACCCAGTACTTC. This chain connects TRBV6-2 or TRBV6-3 to TRBJ2-5, with a tentative D call TRBD2 (6 bases). V lost 2 bases to trimming and J lost 4 bases, with 17 bases between them. The CDR3 totals 16 residues. Germline V gives CDR1 MNHEY, CDR2 SVGEGT.

V gene TRBV2 combines with J gene TRBJ2-1; 13 positions match TRBD2. The V and J ends lost 7 bases and 3 bases, in that order; junction bases with no gene match: 9. Germline CDR1 and CDR2: SNHLY and FYNNEI. The CDR3 spans 17 residues. The CDR3 coding sequence is TGTGCCAGCACCTATTCAGGACTAGCGGGAGTCTACAATGAGCAGTTCTTC. Amino acids: CASTYSGLAGVYNEQFF.

This clonotype was observed a handful of times. The chain uses TRBV5-4 and TRBJ2-3, with 13 bases that match TRBD2. The trim removed 6 bases at V and 3 bases at J, leaving 4 bases unmatched. Germline CDR1 SGHNT, CDR2 YYREEE (reference sequence). This CDR3 region has 15 residues. CDR3 coding DNA: TGTGCCAGCAAAGGGACTAGCGGGGTTACAGATACGCAGTATTTT. Its protein is CASKGTSGVTDTQYF. The whole variable domain, remainder taken from reference TRBV5-4 and TRBJ2-3, is ETGVTQSPTHLIKTRGQQVTLRCSSQSGHNTVSWYQQALGQGPQFIFQYYREEENGRGNFPPRFSGLQFPNYSSELNVNALELDDSALYLCASKGTSGVTDTQYFGPGTRLTVL.

With regard to this clonotype: Germline and junction disagree at one end, which may indicate a read error. The rearrangement joins TRBV7-9 to TRBJ1-4; D remains ambiguous. Per germline, CDR1 SEHNR and CDR2 FQNEAQ (reference sequence). CDR3 length: 13 residues. CDR3 protein: CASSFPSGIRLLF. The CDR3 region has the DNA TGTGCCAGCAGCTTCCCCTCCGGGATAAGGCTTCTTTTT.

This clonotype was counted at least ten times. DNA for the CDR3: TGTGCCAGCAGCTCAACGGGAACTGGAAACACCATATATTTT. Translated: CASSSTGTGNTIYF. The chain joins TRBV7-8 to TRBJ1-3, with D unclear. V was trimmed by 4 bases and J by 2 bases, leaving 9 bases between them. This CDR3 is 14 amino acids long. Germline V gene lookup returns CDR1 SGHVS and CDR2 FQNEAQ. Full variable domain (outside the CDR3, taken from reference TRBV7-8 and TRBJ1-3): GAGVSQSPRYKVAKRGQDVALRCDPISGHVSLFWYQQALGQGPEFLTYFQNEAQLDKSGLPSDRFFAERPEGSVSTLKIQRTQQEDSAVYLCASSSTGTGNTIYFGEGSWLTVV.

This clonotype was detected only a few times. V gene TRBV27 combines with J gene TRBJ2-1; TRBD2 is a possible D gene (6 bases). Trimming left V 0 bases short and J 6 bases short, with 18 bases between. Germline lookup yields CDR1 MNHEY and CDR2 SMNVEV (reference sequence). There are 17 residues in the CDR3. In DNA form, the CDR3 reads TGTGCCAGCAGTTTATCGATGGTACTAGTGGGGGGCAATGAGCAGTTCTTC. Its translation: CASSLSMVLVGGNEQFF.

This clonotype was seen at least ten times. The chain is built from TRBV7-2 and TRBJ2-1; 8 bases line up with TRBD1. CDR1 and CDR2 from the germline V gene are SGHTA and FQGNSA. The CDR3 runs 14 residues. J was trimmed by 6 bases and V by 5 bases; bases with no gene match: 6. CDR3 DNA sequence: TGTGCCAGCAGCCTCCGACAGGGGAGCAATGAGCAGTTCTTC. This translates into CASSLRQGSNEQFF.

This clonotype showed up many times. The chain has TRBV7-2 and TRBJ1-2, with D maybe TRBD1 (5 bases). The CDR3 is made up of 14 amino acids. Germline loops: CDR1 SGHTA, CDR2 FQGNSA. V was shortened by 0 bases and J by 7 bases, with 12 bases between the two germline ends. CDR3 region: CASSLAPGTGGYTF. For the CDR3, the DNA is TGTGCCAGCAGCTTAGCACCCGGGACCGGTGGCTACACCTTC. Complete variable domain (other parts from reference TRBV7-2 and TRBJ1-2): GAGVSQSPSNKVTEKGKDVELRCDPISGHTALYWYRQSLGQGLEFLIYFQGNSAPDKSGLPSDRFSAERTGGSVSTLTIQRTQQEDSAVYLCASSLAPGTGGYTFGSGTRLTVV.

The V call is TRBV27, the J call TRBJ2-5; 12 positions agree with TRBD2. With 5 bases clipped from V and 4 bases from J, the junction kept 5 bases outside the gene matches. CDR1 MNHEY and CDR2 SMNVEV come from the germline V gene (reference sequence). The CDR3 is made up of 15 amino acids. The CDR3 DNA sequence: TGTGCCAGCAGTCGCGGACTAGCGGGAAGAGAGACCCAGTACTTC. This translates into CASSRGLAGRETQYF.

The chain joins TRBV18 to TRBJ1-2; 8 nucleotides agree with TRBD1. The trim removed 4 bases at V and 2 bases at J, leaving 6 bases unmatched. Germline CDR1 reads KGHSH; CDR2 reads LQKENI. The CDR3 sequence is 15 residues long. The DNA for the CDR3 is TGTGCCAGCTCACTCGCGGGACAGGCAAACTATGGCTACACCTTC. It yields the protein CASSLAGQANYGYTF.

In its sample, this clonotype was seen many times. The junction and the germline gene differ at one end; a read error may be behind it. V and J are TRBV7-2 and TRBJ2-3, with 8 positions matching TRBD2. This CDR3 is 14 amino acids long. Germline values: CDR1 SGHTA, CDR2 FQGNSA. Written as DNA, the CDR3 is TGTGCCAGCAGTACTAGCGGTCCCACAGATACGCAGTGTTTT. This sequence encodes CASSTSGPTDTQCF.

This clonotype was counted ten times or more. This chain connects TRBV11-2 to TRBJ2-3; D might be TRBD1 or TRBD2, each matching 6 bases. V was cut by 3 bases and J by 4 bases, with 17 bases left in between. The germline CDR1 and CDR2 sequences are SGHAT and FQNNGV. This CDR3 spans 16 amino acids. The CDR3 DNA sequence: TGTGCCAGCAGCTTTAGGGGGGACGTAATCGCAGATACGCAGTATTTT. Its protein product is CASSFRGDVIADTQYF.

This clonotype was detected only a few times. The chain couples TRBV4-1 to TRBJ2-2, with TRBD2 matching 11 bases. Germline V lookup: CDR1 MGHRA, CDR2 YSYEKL. This CDR3 contains 16 residues. Trimming took 6 bases from V and 4 from J; bases not matched to a gene: 7. CDR3 residues: CASRFLAGGSTGELFF. As DNA, the CDR3 is TGCGCCAGCAGGTTCCTAGCGGGAGGAAGCACCGGGGAGCTGTTTTTT.

The chain couples TRBV6-5 to TRBJ2-2; 8 bases agree with TRBD1. This CDR3 spans 16 amino acids. Germline V CDR1 and CDR2: MNHEY, SVGAGI. The V segment lost 5 bases and the J segment 6 bases; nucleotides outside the gene matches: 11. The CDR3 region is CASSPRTGSDSGELFF. The CDR3 coding sequence is TGTGCCAGCAGTCCGCGGACAGGGAGCGATTCCGGGGAGCTGTTTTTT.